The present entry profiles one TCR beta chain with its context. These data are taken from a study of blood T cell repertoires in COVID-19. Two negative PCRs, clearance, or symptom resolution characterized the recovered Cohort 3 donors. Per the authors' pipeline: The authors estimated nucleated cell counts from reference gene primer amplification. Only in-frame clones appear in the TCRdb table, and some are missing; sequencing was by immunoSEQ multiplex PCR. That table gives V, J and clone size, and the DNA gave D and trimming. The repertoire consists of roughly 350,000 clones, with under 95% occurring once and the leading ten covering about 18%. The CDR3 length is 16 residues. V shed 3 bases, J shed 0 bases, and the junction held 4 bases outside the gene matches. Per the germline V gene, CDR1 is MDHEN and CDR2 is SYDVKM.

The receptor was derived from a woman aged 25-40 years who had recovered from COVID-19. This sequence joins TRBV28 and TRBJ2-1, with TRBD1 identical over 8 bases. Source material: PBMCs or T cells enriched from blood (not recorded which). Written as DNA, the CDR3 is TGTGCCAGCAGTTTTGGTACAGGGGGCTCCTACAATGAGCAGTTCTTC. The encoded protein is CASSFGTGGSYNEQFF.